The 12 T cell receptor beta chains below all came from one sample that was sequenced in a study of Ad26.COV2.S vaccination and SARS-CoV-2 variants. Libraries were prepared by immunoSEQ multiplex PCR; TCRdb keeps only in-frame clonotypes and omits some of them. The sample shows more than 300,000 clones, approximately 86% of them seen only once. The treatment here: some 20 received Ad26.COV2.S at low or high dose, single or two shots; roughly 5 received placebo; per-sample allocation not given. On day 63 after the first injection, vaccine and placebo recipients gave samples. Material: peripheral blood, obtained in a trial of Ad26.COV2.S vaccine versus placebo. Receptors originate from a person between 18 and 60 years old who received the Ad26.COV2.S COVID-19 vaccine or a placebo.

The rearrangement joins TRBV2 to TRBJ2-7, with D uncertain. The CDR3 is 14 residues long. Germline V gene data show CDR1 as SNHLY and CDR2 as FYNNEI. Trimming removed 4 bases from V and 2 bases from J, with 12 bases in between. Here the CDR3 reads CASSVVTVPYEQYF. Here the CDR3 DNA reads TGTGCCAGCAGTGTTGTGACTGTGCCCTACGAGCAGTACTTC.

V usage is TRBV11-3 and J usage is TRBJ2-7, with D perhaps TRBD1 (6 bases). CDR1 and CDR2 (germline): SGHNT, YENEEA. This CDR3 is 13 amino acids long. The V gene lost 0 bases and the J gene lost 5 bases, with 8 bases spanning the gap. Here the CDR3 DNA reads TGTGCCAGCAGCTTAGACGGACAGAACGAGCAGTACTTC. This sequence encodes CASSLDGQNEQYF.

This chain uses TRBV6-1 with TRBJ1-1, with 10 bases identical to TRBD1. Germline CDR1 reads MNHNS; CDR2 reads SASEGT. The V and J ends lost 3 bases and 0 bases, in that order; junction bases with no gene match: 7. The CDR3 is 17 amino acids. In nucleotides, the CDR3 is TGTGCCAGCAGTGACCTGACAGGGGGCGAGATGAACACTGAAGCTTTCTTT. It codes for CASSDLTGGEMNTEAFF.

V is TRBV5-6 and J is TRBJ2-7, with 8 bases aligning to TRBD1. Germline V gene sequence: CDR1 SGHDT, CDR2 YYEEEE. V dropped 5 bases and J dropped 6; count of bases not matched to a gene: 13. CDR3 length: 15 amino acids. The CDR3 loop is CASRTYGQGLGEQYF. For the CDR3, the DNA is TGTGCCAGCAGAACGTATGGACAGGGATTGGGCGAGCAGTACTTC.

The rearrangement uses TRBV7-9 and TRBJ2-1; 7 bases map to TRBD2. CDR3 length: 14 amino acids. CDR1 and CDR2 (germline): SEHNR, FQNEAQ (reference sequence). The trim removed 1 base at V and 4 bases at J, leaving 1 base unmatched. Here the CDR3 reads CASSLGAGYNEQFF. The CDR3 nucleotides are TGTGCCAGCAGCTTAGGAGCGGGGTACAATGAGCAGTTCTTC. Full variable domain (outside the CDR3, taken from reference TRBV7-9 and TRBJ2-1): DTGVSQNPRHKITKRGQNVTFRCDPISEHNRLYWYRQTLGQGPEFLTYFQNEAQLEKSRLLSDRFSAERPKGSFSTLEIQRTEQGDSAMYLCASSLGAGYNEQFFGPGTRLTVL.

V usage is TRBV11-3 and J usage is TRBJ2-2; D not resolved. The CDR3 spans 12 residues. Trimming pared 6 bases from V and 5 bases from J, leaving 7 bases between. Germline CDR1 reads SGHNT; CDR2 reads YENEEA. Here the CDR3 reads CASSHRTGELFF. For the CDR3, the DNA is TGTGCCAGCAGTCACCGTACCGGGGAGCTGTTTTTT.

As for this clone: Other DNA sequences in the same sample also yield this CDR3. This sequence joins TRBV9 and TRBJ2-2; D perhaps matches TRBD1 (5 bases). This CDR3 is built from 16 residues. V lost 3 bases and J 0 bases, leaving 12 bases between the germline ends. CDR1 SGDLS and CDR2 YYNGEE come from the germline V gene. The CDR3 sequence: CASSGSTGPNTGELFF. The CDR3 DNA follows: TGTGCCAGCAGCGGGAGCACAGGCCCGAACACCGGGGAGCTGTTTTTT.

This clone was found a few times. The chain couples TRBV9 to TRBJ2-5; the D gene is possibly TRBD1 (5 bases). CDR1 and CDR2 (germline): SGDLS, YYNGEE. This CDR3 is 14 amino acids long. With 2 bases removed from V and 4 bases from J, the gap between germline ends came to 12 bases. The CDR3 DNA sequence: TGTGCCAGCAGCGTTCAGGGTATAGGAGAGACCCAGTACTTC. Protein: CASSVQGIGETQYF.

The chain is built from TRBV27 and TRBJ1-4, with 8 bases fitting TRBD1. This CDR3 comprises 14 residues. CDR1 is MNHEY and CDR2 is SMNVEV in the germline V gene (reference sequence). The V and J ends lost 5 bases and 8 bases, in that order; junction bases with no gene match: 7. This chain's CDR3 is CASSDRGQREKLFF. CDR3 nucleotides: TGTGCCAGCAGTGACAGGGGACAGCGGGAAAAACTGTTTTTT.

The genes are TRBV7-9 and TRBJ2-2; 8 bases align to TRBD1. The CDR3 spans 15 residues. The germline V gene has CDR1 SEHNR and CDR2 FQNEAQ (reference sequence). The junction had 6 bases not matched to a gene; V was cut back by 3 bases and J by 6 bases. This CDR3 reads CASSFLTGAAGELFF. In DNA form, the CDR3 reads TGTGCCAGCAGCTTCCTGACAGGGGCGGCCGGGGAGCTGTTTTTT.

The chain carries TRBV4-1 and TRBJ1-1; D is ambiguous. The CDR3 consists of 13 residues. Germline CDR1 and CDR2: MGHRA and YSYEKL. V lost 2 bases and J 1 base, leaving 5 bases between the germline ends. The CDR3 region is CASSQYRNTEAFF. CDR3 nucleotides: TGCGCCAGCAGCCAATACAGGAACACTGAAGCTTTCTTT.

CDR3 in amino acids: CASSKDTDRMNTEAFF. CDR3 coding DNA: TGTGCCAGCAGCAAAGATACGGACCGAATGAACACTGAAGCTTTCTTT. The gene calls are TRBV21-1 and TRBJ1-1. TRBV21-1 is assigned pseudogene status. CDR3 length: 16 residues.